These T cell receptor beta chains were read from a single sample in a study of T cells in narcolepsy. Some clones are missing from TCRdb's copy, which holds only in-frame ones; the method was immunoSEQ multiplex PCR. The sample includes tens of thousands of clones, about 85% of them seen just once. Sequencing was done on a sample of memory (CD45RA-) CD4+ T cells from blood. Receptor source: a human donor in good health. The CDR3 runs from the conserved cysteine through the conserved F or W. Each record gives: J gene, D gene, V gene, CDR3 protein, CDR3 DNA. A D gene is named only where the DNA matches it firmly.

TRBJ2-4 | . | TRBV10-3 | CERRGRKNIQYF | TGCGAGAGGAGGGGGCGAAAGAACATTCAGTACTTC
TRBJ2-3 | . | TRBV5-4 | CASRSGLPTDTQYF | TGTGCCAGCAGATCTGGGCTTCCCACAGATACGCAGTATTTT
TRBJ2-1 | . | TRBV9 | CASSLDRRINEQFF | TGTGCCAGCAGCTTAGATAGACGAATCAATGAGCAGTTCTTC
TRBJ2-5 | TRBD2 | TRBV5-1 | CASSLGVLAGDQETQYF | TGCGCCAGCAGCTTGGGGGTACTAGCGGGGGATCAAGAGACCCAGTACTTC
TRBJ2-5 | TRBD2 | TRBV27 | CASSGHGGGVGETQYF | TGTGCCAGCAGTGGCCACGGTGGGGGGGTGGGGGAGACCCAGTACTTC
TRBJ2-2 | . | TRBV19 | CASSLGAGNTGELFF | TGTGCCAGTAGTCTCGGGGCCGGGAACACCGGGGAGCTGTTTTTT
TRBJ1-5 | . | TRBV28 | CAIRGGGGNQPQHF | TGTGCCATCCGTGGGGGGGGAGGGAATCAGCCCCAGCATTTT
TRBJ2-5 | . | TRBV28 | CASSLEGETQYF | TGTGCCAGCAGTTTGGAGGGGGAGACCCAGTACTTC
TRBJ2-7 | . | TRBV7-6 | CASSLVSQGYEQYF | TGTGCCAGCAGCTTAGTGAGCCAGGGGTACGAGCAGTACTTC
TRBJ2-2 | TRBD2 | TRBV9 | CASSPLAADGELFF | TGTGCCAGCAGCCCCCTAGCGGCGGACGGGGAGCTGTTTTTT
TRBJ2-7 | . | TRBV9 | CASSADKSYEQYF | TGTGCCAGCAGCGCGGACAAATCCTACGAGCAGTACTTC
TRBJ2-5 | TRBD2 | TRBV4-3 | CASSPGLAGVEKTQYF | TGCGCCAGCAGCCCGGGACTAGCGGGGGTCGAAAAGACCCAGTACTTC